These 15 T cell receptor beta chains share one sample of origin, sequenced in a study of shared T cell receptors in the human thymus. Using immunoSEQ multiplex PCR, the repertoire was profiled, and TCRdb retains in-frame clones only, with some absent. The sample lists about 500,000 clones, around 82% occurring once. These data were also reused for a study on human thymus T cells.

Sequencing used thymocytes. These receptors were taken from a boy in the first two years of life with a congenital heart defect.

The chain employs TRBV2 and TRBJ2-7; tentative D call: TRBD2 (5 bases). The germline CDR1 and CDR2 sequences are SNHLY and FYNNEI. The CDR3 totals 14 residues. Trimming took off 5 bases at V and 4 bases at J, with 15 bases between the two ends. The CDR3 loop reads CASSTRVSSYEQYF. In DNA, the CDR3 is TGTGCCAGCAGTACGAGGGTTTCCTCGTACGAGCAGTACTTC. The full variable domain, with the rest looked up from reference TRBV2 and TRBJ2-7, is EPEVTQTPSHQVTQMGQEVILRCVPISNHLYFYWYRQILGQKVEFLVSFYNNEISEKSEIFDDQFSVERPDGSNFTLKIRSTKLEDSAMYFCASSTRVSSYEQYFGPGTRLTVT.

CDR3 nucleotide sequence: TGTGCCAGCAGCTTAGTATCTTATGGGACAGGGAACCACGAGCAGTACTTC. This translates into CASSLVSYGTGNHEQYF. The gene calls are TRBV13 and TRBJ2-7; 9 bases are a match to TRBD1. Germline V gene lookup returns CDR1 PRHDT and CDR2 FYEKMQ (reference sequence). The CDR3 has 17 residues. V was clipped by 1 base and J by 5 bases; unmatched bases: 12.

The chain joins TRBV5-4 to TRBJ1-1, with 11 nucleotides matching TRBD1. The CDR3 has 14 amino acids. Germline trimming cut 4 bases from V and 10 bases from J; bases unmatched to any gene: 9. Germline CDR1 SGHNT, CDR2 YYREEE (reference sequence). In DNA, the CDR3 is TGTGCCAGCAGCGGCCGGGACAGGGGGATGGGAGCTTTCTTT. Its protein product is CASSGRDRGMGAFF.

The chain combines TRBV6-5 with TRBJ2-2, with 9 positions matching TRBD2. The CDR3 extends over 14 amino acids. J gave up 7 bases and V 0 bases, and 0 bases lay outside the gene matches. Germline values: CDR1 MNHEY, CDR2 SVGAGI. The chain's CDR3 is CASSYSTSGGELFF. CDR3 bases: TGTGCCAGCAGTTACTCGACTAGCGGCGGGGAGCTGTTTTTT.

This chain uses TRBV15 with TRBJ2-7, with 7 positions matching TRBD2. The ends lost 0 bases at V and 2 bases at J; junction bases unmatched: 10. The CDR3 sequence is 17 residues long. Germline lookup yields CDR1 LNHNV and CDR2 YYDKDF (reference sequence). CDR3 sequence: CATSRDRPGGLPYEQYF. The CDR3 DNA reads TGTGCCACCAGCAGAGATCGACCGGGGGGACTCCCCTACGAGCAGTACTTC.

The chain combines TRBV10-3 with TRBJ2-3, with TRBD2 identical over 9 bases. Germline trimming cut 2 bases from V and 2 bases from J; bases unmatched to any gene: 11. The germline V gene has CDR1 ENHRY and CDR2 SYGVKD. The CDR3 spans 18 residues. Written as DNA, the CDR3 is TGTGCCATCAGTGAGCCCCGAGAGGGCGGGAGGGCCACAGATACGCAGTATTTT. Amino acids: CAISEPREGGRATDTQYF.

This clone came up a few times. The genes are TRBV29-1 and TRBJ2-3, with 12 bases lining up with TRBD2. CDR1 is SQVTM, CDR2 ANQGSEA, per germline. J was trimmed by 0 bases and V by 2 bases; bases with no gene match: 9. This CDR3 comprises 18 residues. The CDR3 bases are TGCAGCGTTGAAAGCCTAGCGGGAGGGCCTAAGAGCACAGATACGCAGTATTTT. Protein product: CSVESLAGGPKSTDTQYF.

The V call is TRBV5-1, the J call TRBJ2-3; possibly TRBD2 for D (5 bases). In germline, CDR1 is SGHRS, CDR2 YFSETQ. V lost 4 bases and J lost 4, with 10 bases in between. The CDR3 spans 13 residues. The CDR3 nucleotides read TGCGCCAGCAGCCGCGAGGAGGCAGATACGCAGTATTTT. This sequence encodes CASSREEADTQYF.

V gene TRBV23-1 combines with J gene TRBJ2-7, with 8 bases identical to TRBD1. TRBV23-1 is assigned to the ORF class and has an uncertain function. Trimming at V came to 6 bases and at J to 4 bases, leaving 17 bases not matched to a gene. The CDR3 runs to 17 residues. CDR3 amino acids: CASSPRDRRIYPYEQYF. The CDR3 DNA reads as TGCGCCAGCAGCCCCAGGGACAGGCGGATTTACCCATACGAGCAGTACTTC.

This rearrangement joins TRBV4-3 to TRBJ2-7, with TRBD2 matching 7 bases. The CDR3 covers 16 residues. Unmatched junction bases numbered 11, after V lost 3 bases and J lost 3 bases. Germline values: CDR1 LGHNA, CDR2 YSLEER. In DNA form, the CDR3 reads TGCGCCAGCAGCCATTCCTCTTTGGCTAGCGGCTACGAGCAGTACTTC. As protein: CASSHSSLASGYEQYF.

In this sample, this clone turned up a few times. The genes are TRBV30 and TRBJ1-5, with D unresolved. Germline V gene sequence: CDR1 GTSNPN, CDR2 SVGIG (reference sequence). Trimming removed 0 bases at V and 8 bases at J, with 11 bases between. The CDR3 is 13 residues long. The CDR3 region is CAWSVREREPQHF. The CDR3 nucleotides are TGTGCCTGGAGTGTAAGGGAGAGGGAGCCCCAGCATTTT.

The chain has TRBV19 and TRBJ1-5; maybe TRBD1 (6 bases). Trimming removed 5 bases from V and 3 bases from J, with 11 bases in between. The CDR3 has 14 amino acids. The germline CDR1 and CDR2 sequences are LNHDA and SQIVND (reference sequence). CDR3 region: CASSPGDTNQPQHF. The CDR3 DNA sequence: TGTGCCAGTAGTCCTGGGGACACCAATCAGCCCCAGCATTTT.

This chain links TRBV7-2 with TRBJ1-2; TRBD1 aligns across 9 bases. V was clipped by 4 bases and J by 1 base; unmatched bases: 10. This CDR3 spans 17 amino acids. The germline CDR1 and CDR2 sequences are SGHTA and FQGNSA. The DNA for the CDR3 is TGTGCCAGCAGCTCTCGAACAGGGGGCCCCCTTAACTATGGCTACACCTTC. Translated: CASSSRTGGPLNYGYTF.

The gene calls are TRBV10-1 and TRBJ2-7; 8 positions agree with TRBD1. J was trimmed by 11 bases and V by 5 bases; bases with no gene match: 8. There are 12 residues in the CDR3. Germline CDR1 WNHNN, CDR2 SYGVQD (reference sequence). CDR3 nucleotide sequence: TGCGCCAGCAGTACGGACAGGGCTTTTAAGTACTTC. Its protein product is CASSTDRAFKYF.

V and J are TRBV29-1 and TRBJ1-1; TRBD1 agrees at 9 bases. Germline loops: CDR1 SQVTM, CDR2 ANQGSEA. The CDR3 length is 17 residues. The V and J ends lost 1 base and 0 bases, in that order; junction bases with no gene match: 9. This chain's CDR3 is CSVEVPGTGFMNTEAFF. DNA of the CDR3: TGCAGCGTTGAAGTACCCGGGACAGGGTTTATGAACACTGAAGCTTTCTTT.